The clone carrying this T cell receptor (beta chain) was observed many times. Its target is not known. The sample originates from a study of T cells in Graves' hyperthyroidism and ophthalmopathy. Study background: Before treatment of any kind, peripheral blood was taken at initial diagnosis.

The CDR3 regions of TCR beta were amplified from RNA transcripts. TCR CDR3 underwent first-round RT-PCR with the HTBI primer set. TCRdb re-called the multiplex PCR reads with MiXCR, one entry per CDR3 protein. The sample shows fewer than 550,000 distinct CDR3 sequences, about 24% of them seen only once. The CDR3 contains 15 residues. Losses at the gene ends were 3 bases for V and 1 base for J; bases not matched to a gene: 2. Study results and caveats: Onset of ophthalmopathy came a median approximately 6.5 months after the model predicted it. Blood also carried most thyroid clonotypes expanded above 0.001. Stable hyperthyroidism was told apart from ophthalmopathy by a model built on 13 V-J features.

The specimen sequenced was blood. This chain uses TRBV12-3 or TRBV12-4 with TRBJ2-5, with 10 bases identical to TRBD1. The TCR sequence derives from a woman in her thirties with Graves' ophthalmopathy. The CDR3 DNA reads TGTGCCAGCAGTTTGGGGGACAGGGGCCAAGAGACCCAGTACTTC. Translated: CASSLGDRGQETQYF.